This is a list of T cell receptor beta chains from one sample in a study of blood T cell repertoires in COVID-19. Profiled with immunoSEQ multiplex PCR; TCRdb holds only in-frame clones, not every one. This sample has 30,000 to 40,000 clones, with more than 75% found just once. Sequenced material: peripheral blood. All receptors derive from a woman aged 60-70 years with acute or convalescent COVID-19. CDR3s include the opening cysteine and the closing phenylalanine or tryptophan. The order of the fields is V gene, D gene, clone size, J gene, CDR3 DNA, CDR3 protein. D genes are given only for firm matches. Clone size, where shown, is once, few, many, or a class for clones that have expanded.

TRBV10-3	-	-	TRBJ2-3	TGTGCCATCAGTGACCAGGGTGGGGGGACAGATACGCAGTATTTT	CAISDQGGGTDTQYF
TRBV10-3	TRBD2	-	TRBJ2-3	TGTGCCATCAGTCAAACTAGCGGGGGGGATACGCAGTATTTT	CAISQTSGGDTQYF
TRBV7-8	-	few	TRBJ1-4	TGTGCCAGCAGCTCTGGGTTGGCAGGGGTGGAAAAACTGTTTTTT	CASSSGLAGVEKLFF
TRBV12-3/TRBV12-4	TRBD1	-	TRBJ1-2	TGTGCCAGCAGGAGACAGGGGGCGGGCGGCTACACCTTC	CASRRQGAGGYTF
TRBV3-1/TRBV3-2	TRBD1	-	TRBJ1-2	TGTGCCAGCAGCCAAGCACAGGGGGTAGAGGGGGGCTACACCTTC	CASSQAQGVEGGYTF
TRBV19	TRBD2	-	TRBJ2-5	TGTGCCAGTAGCCGTGGGGGGGGTGGAGAGACCCAGTACTTC	CASSRGGGGETQYF
TRBV7-9	TRBD1	-	TRBJ1-6	TGTGCCAGCATCCGGACAGGGGGCTCTGATAATTCACCCCTCCACTTT	CASIRTGGSDNSPLHF
TRBV9	-	few	TRBJ1-2	TGTGCCAGCAGCGTAGACTTCCCGGACTCGTCGTTCTATGGCTACACCTTC	CASSVDFPDSSFYGYTF
TRBV11-2	TRBD2	-	TRBJ2-5	TGTGCCAGCAGCTCGCCACTAGCGTGGGAGACCCAGTACTTC	CASSSPLAWETQYF
TRBV2	-	-	TRBJ1-5	TGTGCCAGCAGCCCGCCGGGAACGGGTGGGCCCCAGCATTTT	CASSPPGTGGPQHF
TRBV6-5	TRBD2	-	TRBJ2-5	TGTGCCAGCGCGGGACTAGCGGGGGAGACCCAGTACTTC	CASAGLAGETQYF
TRBV5-6	-	few	TRBJ1-1	TGTGCCAGCAGCTTCCCCGCTGACAGAACTGAAGCTTTCTTT	CASSFPADRTEAFF
TRBV5-1	TRBD1	once	TRBJ2-5	TGCGCCAGCAGCTCCGGGACAGGCCAAGAGACCCAGTACTTC	CASSSGTGQETQYF
TRBV28	-	few	TRBJ1-4	TGTGCCAGCATGACAGTGGATGAAAAACTGTTTTTT	CASMTVDEKLFF
TRBV3-1/TRBV3-2	-	-	TRBJ1-6	TGTGCCAGCAGCCACTCCACGGGAGTGAATTCACCCCTCCACTTT	CASSHSTGVNSPLHF
TRBV30	-	-	TRBJ1-2	TGTGCCTGGGTATTGGAGACGCACCTCCATGGCTACACCTTC	CAWVLETHLHGYTF
TRBV7-9	TRBD1	once	TRBJ2-7	TGTGCCAGCAGCCCGGGACAGAGCCTCTACGAGCAGTACTTC	CASSPGQSLYEQYF
TRBV6-5	-	-	TRBJ1-1	TGTGCCAGCAGTTACAGGGGTTTGAACACTGAAGCTTTCTTT	CASSYRGLNTEAFF
TRBV4-1	-	-	TRBJ2-7	TGCGCCAGCAGCCAAGGTCCCGAGACAGAAACCTACGAGCAGTACTTC	CASSQGPETETYEQYF
TRBV3-1/TRBV3-2	TRBD2	-	TRBJ2-1	TGTGCCAGCAGCCAAGTCCCGGGGGGATACAATGAGCAGTTCTTC	CASSQVPGGYNEQFF
TRBV19	-	-	TRBJ2-1	TGTGCCAGTAGTATAGCACGAGGTAATGAGCAGTTCTTC	CASSIARGNEQFF
TRBV2	TRBD1	few	TRBJ1-2	TGTGCCAGCAGTGACCCGGGACAGGGGAACTATGGCTACACCTTC	CASSDPGQGNYGYTF
TRBV27	-	once	TRBJ2-2	TGTGCCAGCAGTCCTCCGTGGGGAGGTTCAGGAACCGGGGAGCTGTTTTTT	CASSPPWGGSGTGELFF
TRBV5-1	TRBD1	few	TRBJ2-7	TGCGCCAGCAGACCCGGGACAGATTCGGACGAGCAGTACTTC	CASRPGTDSDEQYF
TRBV10-1	TRBD2	-	TRBJ2-1	TGCGCCAGCAGTACCGGGACTCCGGGGGGTGAGCAGTTCTTC	CASSTGTPGGEQFF
TRBV19	-	-	TRBJ1-3	TGTGCCAGTACGACAGTTGGAAACACCATATATTTT	CASTTVGNTIYF